The 10 T cell receptor beta chains listed next were all sequenced from one sample in a study of blood T cell repertoires in COVID-19. The repertoire was sequenced with immunoSEQ multiplex PCR; TCRdb's copy has only in-frame clones and lacks some. The data hold over 200,000 clones, with around 90% observed a single time. Sample: peripheral blood. Receptor source: a man aged 25 to 40 with COVID-19, enrolled during active disease.

CDR3 sequence: CASSLAITGLNSPLHF. The CDR3 bases are TGTGCCAGCAGCTTAGCGATTACAGGCCTTAATTCACCCCTCCACTTT. The chain uses TRBV7-9 and TRBJ1-6, with D perhaps TRBD1 (5 bases). The CDR3 loop spans 16 amino acids. The V end lost 0 bases, the J end lost 6 bases, and 12 bases lay between the germline ends. Germline assignment: CDR1 SEHNR and CDR2 FQNEAQ (reference sequence).

The J gene is TRBJ2-7, the V gene TRBV2, with 9 bases lining up with TRBD1. Germline loops: CDR1 SNHLY, CDR2 FYNNEI. J lost 4 bases, V lost 6 bases, and 4 bases had no gene match. This CDR3 has 13 amino acids. CDR3 sequence: CASSRDRVYEQYF. CDR3 nucleotides: TGTGCCAGCAGCCGGGACAGGGTATACGAGCAGTACTTC.

The chain is built from TRBV18 and TRBJ1-5; D call uncertain. Per germline, CDR1 KGHSH and CDR2 LQKENI. V lost 6 bases and J 0 bases, leaving 3 bases between the germline ends. CDR3 length: 12 residues. CDR3 residues: CASSLSNQPQHF. CDR3 DNA sequence: TGTGCCAGCTCCCTTAGCAATCAGCCCCAGCATTTT.

The gene calls are TRBV11-2 and TRBJ2-1, with no clear D. This CDR3 comprises 15 residues. The germline V gene encodes CDR1 SGHAT and CDR2 FQNNGV. V lost 1 base and J lost 5, with 12 bases in between. Written as DNA, the CDR3 is TGTGCCAGCAGCTTAGCTCTCTCGCGGAACAATGAGCAGTTCTTC. Amino acid sequence: CASSLALSRNNEQFF.

This chain joins TRBV3-1 (or the pseudogene TRBV3-2) and TRBJ2-7; the match to TRBD2 covers 14 bases. There are 17 residues in the CDR3. Unmatched junction bases numbered 7, after V lost 0 bases and J lost 6 bases. In germline, CDR1 is LGHDT, CDR2 YNNKEL (reference sequence). The CDR3: CASSQEIWGLAGAEQYF. DNA for the CDR3: TGTGCCAGCAGCCAAGAGATCTGGGGACTAGCGGGAGCCGAGCAGTACTTC.

The V and J genes are TRBV7-9 and TRBJ2-7, with 11 positions matching TRBD1. Germline CDR1 and CDR2: SEHNR and FQNEAQ (reference sequence). V was clipped by 3 bases and J by 2 bases; unmatched bases: 6. This CDR3 is built from 16 residues. CDR3 in DNA: TGTGCCAGCAGCTTCCTAAGGGGACAGGGGGCCTACGAGCAGTACTTC. Translated: CASSFLRGQGAYEQYF.

The rearrangement uses TRBV19 and TRBJ2-7; the match to TRBD2 covers 8 bases. Trimming removed 5 bases from V and 3 bases from J; junction bases left unmatched: 12. Germline values: CDR1 LNHDA, CDR2 SQIVND (reference sequence). The CDR3 is 16 residues long. The CDR3 nucleotides are TGTGCCAGTAGTTCCCTTAGCGGGACACCCTACTACGAGCAGTACTTC. As protein: CASSSLSGTPYYEQYF.

The chain joins TRBV7-2 to TRBJ2-7, with 12 bases that match TRBD2. The germline gives CDR1 SGHTA, CDR2 FQGNSA. The CDR3 sequence is 14 residues long. Trimming at V came to 6 bases and at J to 4 bases, leaving 4 bases not matched to a gene. This chain's CDR3 is CASSETSGSYEQYF. The CDR3 DNA follows: TGTGCCAGCAGTGAGACTAGCGGGAGTTACGAGCAGTACTTC.

The genes are TRBV10-3 and TRBJ2-7; tentatively, D is TRBD2 (6 bases). The V gene's germline CDR1 is ENHRY and CDR2 SYGVKD. CDR3 length: 15 residues. Trimming left V 6 bases short and J 4 bases short, with 19 bases between. CDR3 nucleotides: TGTGCCATCAGGGATTCGACTAGAGCGCTGTACGAGCAGTACTTC. This translates into CAIRDSTRALYEQYF.

Ten or more counts support this clone. This chain uses TRBV28 with TRBJ1-6; 11 nucleotides match TRBD1. The CDR3 runs 15 residues. V gave up 6 bases and J gave up 9 bases; unmatched junction bases: 7. Germline V gene lookup returns CDR1 MDHEN and CDR2 SYDVKM. CDR3 sequence: CASRDPGTGGSPLHF. CDR3 bases: TGTGCCAGCAGAGACCCCGGGACAGGGGGTTCACCCCTCCACTTT.